This TCR beta chain originates from a study of regulatory T cells in long-lasting Graves disease. iRepertoire HTBI primers and Arm-PCR of CDR3 regions built TCR beta libraries. Authors' processing steps: Looking across samples, the authors found some 60 TRBV and some 13 TRBJ segments. TCRdb passed the multiplex PCR reads through MiXCR, listing each CDR3 protein once. The V and J calls were not made by the authors but by TCRdb's processing. The sample has 400,000 or so distinct CDR3 sequences, about a quarter seen once. The germline V gene encodes CDR1 MDHEN and CDR2 SYDVKM. CDR3 length: 14 amino acids. The ends lost 8 bases at V and 7 bases at J; junction bases unmatched: 8. Sample time point: persistent/refractory GD, antithyroid drugs over 5 years with positive TRAb. RNA isolated from PBMCs was used to make the TCR library. The source of the patients was an endocrinology department in Xi'an, China.

This clonotype was seen many times. The clonotype comes from a female donor with Graves disease. The chain employs TRBV28 and TRBJ1-6; 7 bases map to TRBD1. Sample: peripheral blood mononuclear cells (PBMCs), taken when the disease was refractory, from a patient treated with antithyroid drugs. The CDR3 here is CASEPGQRNSPLHF. Here the CDR3 DNA reads TGTGCCAGCGAGCCGGGACAGAGGAATTCACCCCTCCACTTT.